These T cell receptor beta chains were read from a single sample in a study of T cells in Graves' hyperthyroidism and ophthalmopathy. TCRdb redid the calling of the multiplex PCR reads with MiXCR, one entry per CDR3 protein. The data contain about 700,000 distinct CDR3 sequences, 11% to 15% of them singletons. Sequencing was carried out using blood. The receptor set was obtained from a woman under 30 with Graves' hyperthyroidism. CDR3s include the opening cysteine and the closing phenylalanine or tryptophan. The D gene is left open where the match is weak. The size entry is marked missing in some rows and otherwise reads once, few, many or a size class.

J: TRBJ2-4
size: -
D: -
V: TRBV2
CDR3: CASSDQGIAKNIQYF
DNA: TGTGCCAGCAGTGACCAGGGGATAGCCAAAAACATTCAGTACTTC

J: TRBJ2-5
size: many
D: -
V: TRBV18
CDR3: CASSPSRAETQYF
DNA: TGTGCCAGCTCACCATCCAGGGCGGAGACCCAGTACTTC

J: TRBJ2-1
size: few
D: TRBD1
V: TRBV20-1
CDR3: CSAITGGASGYNEQFF
DNA: TGCAGTGCTATAACAGGGGGCGCATCGGGTTACAATGAGCAGTTCTTC

J: TRBJ1-5
size: -
D: TRBD1
V: TRBV2
CDR3: CASSQQGDRPQHF
DNA: TGTGCCAGCAGCCAACAGGGGGATCGACCCCAGCATTTT

J: TRBJ1-1
size: many
D: TRBD1
V: TRBV7-6
CDR3: CASSPFSGTAAEAFF
DNA: TGTGCCAGCAGTCCATTTTCCGGGACAGCGGCTGAAGCTTTCTTT

J: TRBJ2-1
size: many
D: TRBD1
V: TRBV2
CDR3: CASSGTGGAYNEQFF
DNA: TGTGCCAGCAGTGGGACAGGGGGGGCCTACAATGAGCAGTTCTTC

J: TRBJ2-5
size: many
D: TRBD1
V: TRBV11-3
CDR3: CASSLEVGRGRGETQYF
DNA: TGTGCCAGCAGCTTAGAGGTGGGCAGGGGGCGCGGAGAGACCCAGTACTTC

J: TRBJ1-1
size: -
D: -
V: TRBV2
CDR3: CASSERKDTEAFF
DNA: TGTGCCAGCAGTGAAAGGAAGGACACTGAAGCTTTCTTT

J: TRBJ2-1
size: many
D: -
V: TRBV20-1
CDR3: CSARWVRVDEQFF
DNA: TGCAGTGCTAGATGGGTCCGCGTCGATGAGCAGTTCTTC

J: TRBJ1-1
size: few
D: -
V: TRBV12-3/TRBV12-4
CDR3: CASSFYYWGGGTEAFF
DNA: TGTGCCAGCAGTTTTTATTATTGGGGGGGCGGGACTGAAGCTTTCTTT

J: TRBJ2-3
size: few
D: -
V: TRBV5-1
CDR3: CASSLASETDTQYF
DNA: TGCGCCAGCAGCTTGGCTAGCGAGACAGATACGCAGTATTTT

J: TRBJ2-1
size: -
D: TRBD2
V: TRBV9
CDR3: CASSKTSGRPVPFF
DNA: TGTGCCAGCAGCAAGACTAGCGGGAGGCCAGTGCCGTTCTTC

J: TRBJ1-1
size: many
D: -
V: TRBV30
CDR3: CAWSPWTVTEAFF
DNA: TGTGCCTGGAGTCCGTGGACAGTCACTGAAGCTTTCTTT

J: TRBJ2-7
size: -
D: TRBD1
V: TRBV7-9
CDR3: CASSEPGTGLDEQYF
DNA: TGTGCCAGCAGCGAACCGGGGACAGGGTTGGACGAGCAGTACTTC

J: TRBJ2-7
size: many
D: TRBD1
V: TRBV7-2
CDR3: CASSSMTGYEQYF
DNA: TGTGCCAGCAGCTCCATGACAGGGTACGAGCAGTACTTC

J: TRBJ2-2
size: -
D: TRBD2
V: TRBV25-1
CDR3: CASSDSSGRSGGTGELFF
DNA: TGTGCCAGCAGTGATTCTAGCGGGAGGAGCGGGGGAACCGGGGAGCTGTTTTTT

J: TRBJ1-5
size: many
D: -
V: TRBV18
CDR3: CASSPPNSQDQPQHF
DNA: TGTGCCAGCTCACCCCCGAACAGCCAAGATCAGCCCCAGCATTTT

J: TRBJ2-6
size: -
D: TRBD1
V: TRBV11-2
CDR3: CASRGQGAGANVLTF
DNA: TGTGCCAGCAGGGGACAGGGCGCTGGGGCCAACGTCCTGACTTTC

J: TRBJ1-2
size: many
D: -
V: TRBV4-3
CDR3: CASSQERQIYGYTF
DNA: TGCGCCAGCAGCCAAGAAAGGCAGATCTATGGCTACACCTTC

J: TRBJ2-2
size: -
D: -
V: TRBV7-9
CDR3: CASSLWSGSGELFF
DNA: TGTGCCAGCAGCTTATGGTCTGGCAGCGGGGAGCTGTTTTTT

J: TRBJ2-5
size: -
D: -
V: TRBV6-2/TRBV6-3
CDR3: CASETPEGQETQYF
DNA: TGTGCCAGCGAAACCCCGGAGGGGCAAGAGACCCAGTACTTC

J: TRBJ1-1
size: -
D: -
V: TRBV6-1
CDR3: CASSSFFAFF
DNA: TGTGCCAGCAGCTCCTTTTTTGCTTTCTTT

J: TRBJ2-5
size: -
D: TRBD2
V: TRBV19
CDR3: CASSIEGREQETQYF
DNA: TGTGCCAGTAGTATAGAAGGGCGGGAGCAAGAGACCCAGTACTTC

J: TRBJ1-1
size: many
D: -
V: TRBV12-3/TRBV12-4
CDR3: CASAAPPGEAFF
DNA: TGTGCCAGCGCCGCACCGCCAGGTGAAGCTTTCTTT

J: TRBJ2-7
size: -
D: -
V: TRBV5-1
CDR3: CASSREPGSSYEQYF
DNA: TGCGCCAGCAGCCGGGAACCAGGGAGCTCCTACGAGCAGTACTTC

J: TRBJ2-5
size: many
D: TRBD1
V: TRBV11-2
CDR3: CASSLAGTGGETQYF
DNA: TGTGCCAGCAGTCTAGCCGGGACAGGAGGAGAGACCCAGTACTTC

J: TRBJ2-1
size: -
D: TRBD2
V: TRBV6-5
CDR3: CASRLLAGGSNEQFF
DNA: TGTGCCAGCAGATTACTAGCGGGAGGTTCCAATGAGCAGTTCTTC

J: TRBJ1-5
size: once
D: -
V: TRBV20-1
CDR3: CSARELLGRRNQPQHF
DNA: TGCAGTGCTAGAGAACTTTTAGGACGCCGCAATCAGCCCCAGCATTTT

J: TRBJ2-5
size: -
D: -
V: TRBV6-1
CDR3: CASKSFGLVETQYF
DNA: TGTGCCAGCAAGAGTTTCGGGCTCGTGGAGACCCAGTACTTC

J: TRBJ1-1
size: few
D: -
V: TRBV6-1
CDR3: CASSWSANTEAFF
DNA: TGTGCCAGCAGTTGGAGTGCGAACACTGAAGCTTTCTTT

J: TRBJ2-1
size: few
D: TRBD1
V: TRBV12-3/TRBV12-4
CDR3: CASSSWEAKGARDNEQFF
DNA: TGTGCCAGCAGTTCCTGGGAAGCTAAGGGGGCGCGAGACAATGAGCAGTTCTTC

J: TRBJ2-1
size: many
D: TRBD2
V: TRBV7-9
CDR3: CASHLLGSGTSSYNEQFF
DNA: TGTGCCAGCCATCTGCTCGGATCCGGGACTAGCAGTTACAATGAGCAGTTCTTC